The clone carrying this T cell receptor (beta chain) was detected a few times. These data are taken from a study of control samples from healthy donors and cancer patients. Per the germline V gene, CDR1 is SGHRS and CDR2 is YFSETQ. The J segment lost 2 bases and the V segment lost 4 bases, leaving 7 bases of the junction unmatched. This CDR3 has 15 residues. Assay: immunoSEQ multiplex PCR; the TCRdb copy retains only in-frame clones and omits some. The table includes approximately 71,000 clones, 89% detected once. The sequence derives from a man in his sixties with lung cancer. The chain employs TRBV5-1 and TRBJ2-3; 7 nucleotides match TRBD1. Input material: PBMCs. CDR3 sequence reads: CASSASGGTTDTQYF. CDR3 coding DNA: TGCGCCAGCAGCGCCTCAGGGGGAACCACAGATACGCAGTATTTT.